The T cell receptor beta chain described here comes from a study of shared clonotypes between healthy human individuals. Negatively enriched CD4+ T cells were divided by CD45RA into naive and memory. The CDR3 has 14 residues. The V gene lost 2 bases and the J gene lost 13 bases, with 18 bases spanning the gap. The germline gives CDR1 SGHTA, CDR2 FQGNSA. Repertoires were generated with immunoSEQ multiplex PCR, while TCRdb's copy carries only in-frame clones and drops some. This sample has 1.5 million to 1.9 million clones, with approximately 98% found just once. The source material was naive CD4+ T cells sorted from blood. Subset here: CD45RA+ positively selected. The TCR comes from a man younger than 45 in good health. This chain joins TRBV7-2 and TRBJ2-1, with D uncertain. The CDR3 DNA sequence: TGTGCCAGCAGCTTAAGGGCCAGCGCCCCACCTCAGTTCTTC. Translation: CASSLRASAPPQFF.